Each of the 30 T cell receptor beta chains below was sequenced from the same sample in a study of cytomegalovirus exposure and HLA in healthy donors. The PCR was carried out with 60 Vbeta primers and 13 Jbeta primers. TCRdb's copy holds only in-frame clones and misses some; the assay was immunoSEQ multiplex PCR. The sample holds about 190,000 clones, 65% to 75% seen once. Sequencing was performed on PBMCs. Every receptor here comes from a man in his thirties or forties in good health and CMV-seropositive.

This clone has a handful of counts. The J gene is TRBJ2-7, the V gene TRBV5-6; 8 bases fit TRBD1. V lost 2 bases, J lost 7 bases, and 11 bases stayed unmatched. The CDR3 runs to 15 residues. Germline CDR1 is SGHDT and CDR2 is YYEEEE. CDR3 nucleotides: TGTGCCAGCAGCTTAGGTCGGACAGGGAATCGGGAGCAGTACTTC. It translates to CASSLGRTGNREQYF.

Notes on this clone: The junction departs from the called germline gene at one end, perhaps through a read error. Other DNA sequences in this sample translate to the same CDR3. The chain employs TRBV19 and TRBJ1-2, with D maybe TRBD1 (6 bases). This CDR3 contains 15 residues. Germline CDR1 and CDR2: LNHDA and SQIVND (reference sequence). CDR3 sequence reads: CASSSLQGRAYGYTF. DNA for the CDR3: TGTGCTAGTAGTTCCCTTCAGGGGCGCGCCTATGGCTACACCTTC.

This clone was seen a few times. J is TRBJ2-4 and V is TRBV30; possibly TRBD1 for D (6 bases). Looked up from germline, CDR1 is GTSNPN and CDR2 is SVGIG (reference sequence). This CDR3 comprises 12 residues. V lost 5 bases to trimming and J lost 16 bases, with 21 bases between them. CDR3 loop: CAWSQNAGTIYF. The DNA for the CDR3 is TGTGCCTGGTCCCAAAACGCCGGGACAATTTACTTC.

The chain links TRBV19 to TRBJ1-2; D possibly corresponds to TRBD1 (6 bases). This CDR3 is built from 15 residues. Trimming shortened V by 5 bases and J by 2 bases, and 15 bases separated the two germline ends. CDR1 and CDR2 from the germline V gene are LNHDA and SQIVND (reference sequence). The DNA of the CDR3 is TGTGCCAGTAGTCGAGGGGGGGACGGAAACTATGGCTACACCTTC. Translated, it gives CASSRGGDGNYGYTF.

This chain links TRBV9 with TRBJ2-5; possible D gene TRBD1, 6 bases. V lost 8 bases and J lost 4, with 15 bases in between. The CDR3 extends over 13 amino acids. Germline V lookup: CDR1 SGDLS, CDR2 YYNGEE. The CDR3 region has the DNA TGTGCCAGTTCAGACAGGCCCAGAGAGACCCAGTACTTC. This sequence encodes CASSDRPRETQYF.

The rearrangement uses TRBV27 and TRBJ2-1, with TRBD2 matching over 8 bases. This CDR3 comprises 18 residues. The trim removed 2 bases at V and 6 bases at J, leaving 15 bases unmatched. Germline values: CDR1 MNHEY, CDR2 SMNVEV (reference sequence). Here the CDR3 DNA reads TGTGCCAGCAGTTTAAGGCGCACTAGCGGCAGGCGGGGCAATGAGCAGTTCTTC. It translates to CASSLRRTSGRRGNEQFF.

The J gene is TRBJ2-1, the V gene TRBV7-9; D call uncertain. The CDR3 runs 13 residues. Germline V gene sequence: CDR1 SEHNR, CDR2 FQNEAQ (reference sequence). Trimming took off 1 base at V and 5 bases at J, with 6 bases between the two ends. The CDR3: CASSLGSHNEQFF. CDR3 DNA: TGTGCCAGCAGCTTAGGCAGTCACAATGAGCAGTTCTTC.

This rearrangement joins TRBV28 to TRBJ1-5, with a tentative D call TRBD1 (6 bases). The CDR3 is 15 amino acids. V dropped 5 bases and J dropped 0 bases, with 11 bases sitting between them. The germline gives CDR1 MDHEN, CDR2 SYDVKM. CDR3 loop: CASSKGGDSNQPQHF. CDR3 bases: TGTGCCAGCAGTAAAGGGGGGGATAGCAATCAGCCCCAGCATTTT.

The chain is built from TRBV5-1 and TRBJ1-2; D gene unclear. The CDR3 is made up of 17 amino acids. Germline V lookup: CDR1 SGHRS, CDR2 YFSETQ. The V end was cut by 4 bases, the J end by 5 bases, with 24 bases between. The CDR3 spells CASSLGSSAGAGYGYTF. Written as DNA, the CDR3 is TGCGCCAGCAGCCTGGGGTCCTCGGCCGGCGCGGGGTATGGCTACACCTTC.

The chain employs TRBV27 and TRBJ2-7, with a tentative D call TRBD1 (5 bases). V lost 1 base and J 1 base, leaving 11 bases between the germline ends. CDR3 length: 15 residues. Germline V lookup: CDR1 MNHEY, CDR2 SMNVEV (reference sequence). CDR3 bases: TGTGCCAGCAGTTTATTCCCAGGGCAGTCCTACGAGCAGTACTTC. Translating it yields CASSLFPGQSYEQYF.

This clone has only one observation. V and J are TRBV30 and TRBJ2-5, with 11 bases that match TRBD2. CDR3 size: 15 residues. Germline lookup yields CDR1 GTSNPN and CDR2 SVGIG (reference sequence). Trimming cost V 4 bases and J 4 bases; bases outside gene matches: 8. CDR3 coding DNA: TGTGCCTGGACCATTAGCGGGGGGGGAGGAGAGACCCAGTACTTC. Translating gives CAWTISGGGGETQYF.

The J gene is TRBJ2-1, the V gene TRBV7-6; TRBD2 aligns across 8 bases. Germline V gene lookup returns CDR1 SGHVS and CDR2 FNYEAQ. After removal of 2 bases from V and 5 bases from J, the junction contained 2 bases not matched to a gene. CDR3 size: 14 residues. The CDR3, as DNA: TGTGCCAGCAGCTTAAGCGGGGGAAACAATGAGCAGTTCTTC. As protein: CASSLSGGNNEQFF.

The chain couples TRBV9 to TRBJ2-1; 11 bases align to TRBD2. With 0 bases clipped from V and 6 bases from J, the junction kept 2 bases outside the gene matches. The CDR3 contains 15 residues. Germline CDR1 and CDR2: SGDLS and YYNGEE. CDR3 protein: CASSVGSGRANEQFF. DNA for the CDR3: TGTGCCAGCAGCGTAGGTAGCGGGAGGGCCAATGAGCAGTTCTTC.

CDR3 in DNA: TGTGCCAGCAGTCAGGGACTAGCGGGGGGGCGAGAGACCCAGTACTTC. This codes for CASSQGLAGGRETQYF. V gene TRBV27 combines with J gene TRBJ2-5; 16 bases match TRBD2. The germline gives CDR1 MNHEY, CDR2 SMNVEV (reference sequence). The CDR3 spans 16 residues. The ends lost 5 bases at V and 4 bases at J; junction bases unmatched: 4.

In this sample, this clone turned up once. V is TRBV4-3 and J is TRBJ2-3; D might be TRBD1 (6 bases). Trimming took off 3 bases at V and 0 bases at J, with 13 bases between the two ends. This CDR3 contains 16 residues. Germline V gene sequence: CDR1 LGHNA, CDR2 YSLEER. CDR3 in amino acids: CASSQGAGTSTDTQYF. DNA of the CDR3: TGCGCCAGCAGCCAGGGGGCCGGGACGAGCACAGATACGCAGTATTTT.

V is TRBV2 and J is TRBJ1-2; TRBD1 matches at 9 bases. The V and J ends lost 6 bases and 8 bases, in that order; junction bases with no gene match: 16. The germline V gene encodes CDR1 SNHLY and CDR2 FYNNEI. The CDR3 is 16 residues long. CDR3 loop: CASSDLRDRDGEGYTF. The CDR3 coding sequence is TGTGCCAGCAGCGACCTTAGGGACAGGGACGGGGAGGGCTACACCTTC.

CDR3: CATSRRTSNNEKLFF. The CDR3 DNA reads TGTGCCACCAGCAGGCGGACATCTAATAATGAAAAACTGTTTTTT. The chain uses TRBV15 and TRBJ1-4; D possibly corresponds to TRBD1 (5 bases). Between the trimmed V and J ends, which lost 3 bases and 4 bases, there was a span of 12 bases. This CDR3 has 15 amino acids. Germline CDR1 reads LNHNV; CDR2 reads YYDKDF (reference sequence).

The V call is TRBV10-2, the J call TRBJ1-2, with TRBD1 as a possible D gene (5 bases). Germline CDR1 and CDR2: WSHSY and SAAADI. This CDR3 has 12 residues. V was shortened by 2 bases and J by 5 bases, with 6 bases between the two germline ends. The CDR3 coding sequence is TGCGCCAGCAGTGAGGACAGTTATGGCTACACCTTC. Translation gives CASSEDSYGYTF.

There are a few counts of this clone. V usage is TRBV7-2 and J usage is TRBJ2-2; no firm D call. The V and J ends lost 1 base and 7 bases respectively, with 10 bases between them. Looked up from germline, CDR1 is SGHTA and CDR2 is FQGNSA. CDR3 length equals 14 residues. In nucleotides, the CDR3 is TGTGCCAGCAGCTTAGGGCACCCCGTCGGGGAGCTGTTTTTT. This translates into CASSLGHPVGELFF.

A single count supports this clone. The chain couples TRBV11-1 to TRBJ1-1, with 9 bases matching TRBD1. V was clipped by 5 bases and J by 1 base; unmatched bases: 8. In germline, CDR1 is SGHAT, CDR2 FQDESV (reference sequence). The length of the CDR3 is 16 residues. The chain's CDR3 is CASSEFTGGWNTEAFF. DNA of the CDR3: TGTGCCAGCAGCGAATTTACAGGGGGCTGGAACACTGAAGCTTTCTTT.

CDR3 residues: CASSVGRERAEAFF. The DNA for the CDR3 is TGTGCCAGCAGCGTAGGACGTGAGAGGGCCGAAGCTTTCTTT. This sequence joins TRBV9 and TRBJ1-1; no clear D gene. V was shortened by 0 bases and J by 8 bases, with 14 bases between the two germline ends. Per germline, CDR1 SGDLS and CDR2 YYNGEE. This CDR3 region has 14 residues.

V gene TRBV7-2 combines with J gene TRBJ1-1; 7 bases align to TRBD1. Germline-derived CDR1 and CDR2 are SGHTA and FQGNSA. V gave up 7 bases and J gave up 3 bases; unmatched junction bases: 11. The CDR3 totals 15 residues. The CDR3 DNA follows: TGTGCCAGCACCAGGGGGGAGGTTAGGTACACTGAAGCTTTCTTT. Translation gives CASTRGEVRYTEAFF. The whole variable domain, filled in from reference TRBV7-2 and TRBJ1-1, reads GAGVSQSPSNKVTEKGKDVELRCDPISGHTALYWYRQSLGQGLEFLIYFQGNSAPDKSGLPSDRFSAERTGGSVSTLTIQRTQQEDSAVYLCASTRGEVRYTEAFFGQGTRLTVV.

CDR3 sequence reads: CASSQDPFRGGSYEQYF. Here the CDR3 DNA reads TGCGCCAGCAGCCAAGATCCGTTTCGTGGAGGGTCCTACGAGCAGTACTTC. V is TRBV4-1 and J is TRBJ2-7; D may be TRBD2 (6 bases). Germline assignment: CDR1 MGHRA and CDR2 YSYEKL. With 0 bases removed from V and 1 base from J, the gap between germline ends came to 16 bases. CDR3 size: 17 residues.

The CDR3 loop reads CASSPLQGVTGELFF. The CDR3 region has the DNA TGCGCCAGCAGCCCGCTGCAGGGTGTGACCGGGGAGCTGTTTTTT. The chain links TRBV5-1 to TRBJ2-2; perhaps TRBD1 as D (5 bases). This CDR3 spans 15 amino acids. The germline gives CDR1 SGHRS, CDR2 YFSETQ. Trimming removed 4 bases at V and 5 bases at J, with 15 bases between. The variable domain in full, with the rest retrieved from reference TRBV5-1 and TRBJ2-2, is KAGVTQTPRYLIKTRGQQVTLSCSPISGHRSVSWYQQTPGQGLQFLFEYFSETQRNKGNFPGRFSGRQFSNSRSEMNVSTLELGDSALYLCASSPLQGVTGELFFGEGSRLTVL.

The chain carries TRBV30 and TRBJ1-2; possibly TRBD1 for D (5 bases). This CDR3 spans 14 amino acids. Per germline, CDR1 GTSNPN and CDR2 SVGIG (reference sequence). The V end was cut by 1 base, the J end by 8 bases, with 17 bases between. This chain's CDR3 is CAWSGGRGRVGYTF. The DNA of the CDR3 is TGTGCCTGGAGTGGCGGGAGGGGACGGGTGGGCTACACCTTC.

V gene TRBV30 combines with J gene TRBJ2-2; D not resolved. The CDR3 loop spans 11 amino acids. The germline V gene encodes CDR1 GTSNPN and CDR2 SVGIG (reference sequence). Trimming cost V 5 bases and J 4 bases, with 5 bases left between them. Written as DNA, the CDR3 is TGTGCCTGGCAATTCACCGGGGAGCTGTTTTTT. Translation gives CAWQFTGELFF.

The genes are TRBV30 and TRBJ2-2, with a weak D call TRBD2 (5 bases). V lost 5 bases, J lost 1 base, and 8 bases lay in between. Germline loops: CDR1 GTSNPN, CDR2 SVGIG (reference sequence). The CDR3 is made up of 13 amino acids. The CDR3 nucleotides are TGTGCCTGGTGGGAGTTGAACACCGGGGAGCTGTTTTTT. Residues: CAWWELNTGELFF. Full variable domain (rest looked up from reference TRBV30 and TRBJ2-2): SQTIHQWPATLVQPVGSPLSLECTVEGTSNPNLYWYRQAAGRGLQLLFYSVGIGQISSEVPQNLSASRPQDRQFILSSKKLLLSDSGFYLCAWWELNTGELFFGEGSRLTVL.

A note on this clone: The sample carries other DNA sequences with the same CDR3. The chain joins TRBV10-3 to TRBJ1-5, with 7 positions matching TRBD1. This CDR3 is built from 15 residues. With V trimmed by 7 bases and J by 1 base, 7 bases remained unmatched. From germline, CDR1 is ENHRY and CDR2 SYGVKD. For the CDR3, the DNA is TGTGCCATCACCACAGGGGAAAGGAGCAATCAGCCCCAGCATTTT. It codes for CAITTGERSNQPQHF.

The chain employs TRBV11-2 and TRBJ1-5, with D possibly being TRBD1 (5 bases). The CDR3 contains 17 residues. CDR1 SGHAT and CDR2 FQNNGV come from the germline V gene. V lost 0 bases, J lost 1 base, and 13 bases lay in between. The DNA for the CDR3 is TGTGCCAGCAGCTTAGATAATAGGGGCGCGAGCAATCAGCCCCAGCATTTT. As protein: CASSLDNRGASNQPQHF.

V gene TRBV11-1 combines with J gene TRBJ2-7, with 7 bases aligning to TRBD1. The CDR3 contains 15 residues. Unmatched junction bases numbered 7, after V lost 5 bases and J lost 0 bases. Germline V CDR1 and CDR2: SGHAT, FQDESV (reference sequence). CDR3 in DNA: TGTGCCAGCAGCCTCGACAGGGAAGGCTCCTACGAGCAGTACTTC. It encodes CASSLDREGSYEQYF.